This T cell receptor beta chain was identified during a study of cytomegalovirus exposure and HLA in healthy donors. Study findings and constraints: CMV serostatus was the sole immune exposure information available. Researchers counted about 150 TCR beta chains as cytomegalovirus-associated.

CDR1 is SGHTA, CDR2 FQGNSA, per germline. V lost 5 bases to trimming and J lost 7 bases, with 24 bases between them. This CDR3 has 18 amino acids. A remark on this clone: Antigen unknown.

Vbeta (60) and Jbeta (13) primers were used in the PCR. Method: immunoSEQ multiplex PCR; TCRdb's copy keeps in-frame clones and lacks some. The sample includes approximately 130,000 clones, 65% to 90% of them seen just once. The chain recombines TRBV7-2 with TRBJ1-6; tentatively, D is TRBD1 (6 bases). The material sequenced was PBMCs. This receptor was obtained from a man aged 18 to 30 in good health and CMV-seronegative. CDR3 in DNA: TGTGCCAGCAGCCCCTCTAAGACGAGCGACAGGTTCAATTCACCCCTCCACTTT. Encoded protein: CASSPSKTSDRFNSPLHF.